The 32 T cell receptor beta chains listed next were all sequenced from one sample in a study of CD8+ T cells in alopecia areata. Sequencing relied on a cDNA template that was reverse transcribed from extracted RNA. The protocol was immunoSEQ multiplex PCR, while the TCRdb copy is restricted to in-frame clones and leaves out a portion. The table has 100,000 to 120,000 clones, approximately 51% seen once. The sample's treatment: oral pan-JAK inhibitor, 5-10 mg twice daily. Source: CD4+ T cells sorted from blood, taken at week 24, from a patient treated with tofacitinib. Receptor source: a human donor with alopecia areata.

This clone was recorded a few times. J is TRBJ2-6 and V is TRBV29-1; maybe TRBD1 (5 bases). This CDR3 contains 14 residues. Germline loops: CDR1 SQVTM, CDR2 ANQGSEA. The ends were cut back, 7 bases at V and 2 bases at J, with 12 bases in the middle. CDR3 coding DNA: TGCAGCGGGAAAACAGGCGCTGGGGCCAACGTCCTGACTTTC. It encodes CSGKTGAGANVLTF.

This clone occurred a few times. This sequence joins TRBV25-1 and TRBJ1-1, with a weak D call TRBD1 (6 bases). CDR3 length: 14 residues. CDR1 and CDR2 from the germline V gene are MGHDK and SYGVNS. Trimming removed 3 bases at V and 3 bases at J, with 11 bases between. CDR3: CASSDGRGHTEAFF. The CDR3 DNA is TGTGCCAGCAGTGATGGCAGGGGTCACACTGAAGCTTTCTTT.

V is TRBV30 and J is TRBJ1-2, with 11 bases aligning to TRBD1. V lost 2 bases to trimming and J lost 0 bases; unmatched junction nucleotides: 5. CDR3 length: 16 residues. Germline CDR1 is GTSNPN and CDR2 is SVGIG (reference sequence). The CDR3: CAWSWTGGNTNYGYTF. The CDR3 DNA follows: TGTGCCTGGAGTTGGACAGGGGGCAATACTAACTATGGCTACACCTTC.

This chain links TRBV9 with TRBJ2-2, with D perhaps TRBD2 (6 bases). Germline values: CDR1 SGDLS, CDR2 YYNGEE. The V end was cut by 0 bases, the J end by 7 bases, with 16 bases between. CDR3 length equals 16 residues. CDR3 in amino acids: CASSVASWGDDGELFF. The CDR3 nucleotides read TGTGCCAGCAGCGTAGCCTCCTGGGGGGACGACGGGGAGCTGTTTTTT.

The chain recombines TRBV13 with TRBJ2-1; D is possibly TRBD2 (6 bases). The V end lost 3 bases, the J end lost 5 bases, and 17 bases lay between the germline ends. Germline assignment: CDR1 PRHDT and CDR2 FYEKMQ (reference sequence). The CDR3 length is 16 residues. Here the CDR3 reads CASSFGSLFSDNEQFF. The CDR3 DNA reads as TGTGCCAGCAGCTTCGGGAGCTTATTTTCTGACAATGAGCAGTTCTTC. Based on the CDR3 plus reference TRBV13 and TRBJ2-1, the full variable domain is AAGVIQSPRHLIKEKRETATLKCYPIPRHDTVYWYQQGPGQDPQFLISFYEKMQSDKGSIPDRFSAQQFSDYHSELNMSSLELGDSALYFCASSFGSLFSDNEQFFGPGTRLTVL.

V usage is TRBV7-8 and J usage is TRBJ2-7; 11 nucleotides line up with TRBD2. Germline values: CDR1 SGHVS, CDR2 FQNEAQ. J lost 1 base, V lost 1 base, and 9 bases had no gene match. The CDR3 has 18 amino acids. CDR3 region: CASSLVSLAGGKSYEQYF. CDR3 nucleotide sequence: TGTGCCAGCAGCTTAGTGAGTCTAGCGGGGGGTAAATCCTACGAGCAGTACTTC.

The chain couples TRBV6-5 to TRBJ2-2, with 7 bases fitting TRBD2. CDR3 size: 15 residues. Per germline, CDR1 MNHEY and CDR2 SVGAGI. Trimming at V came to 10 bases and at J to 5 bases, leaving 13 bases not matched to a gene. CDR3 in DNA: TGTGCCACCCGTCCTTATGGGCGGGGGACCGGGGAGCTGTTTTTT. Protein product: CATRPYGRGTGELFF.

The chain links TRBV23-1 to TRBJ2-5, with TRBD2 matching 14 bases. TRBV23-1 is filed as an ORF, its function uncertain. The CDR3 contains 18 residues. The junction had 11 bases not matched to a gene; V was cut back by 4 bases and J by 4 bases. CDR3 bases: TGCGCCAGCAGTCCGAGACTAGCGGGGGGGCTGGTGCGAGAGACCCAGTACTTC. Residues: CASSPRLAGGLVRETQYF.

V is TRBV7-9 and J is TRBJ1-2; D not certain. The CDR3 consists of 14 residues. The germline V gene has CDR1 SEHNR and CDR2 FQNEAQ (reference sequence). V gave up 1 base and J gave up 6 bases, with 12 bases separating them. The CDR3 sequence: CASSLGAGWDGYTF. In nucleotides, the CDR3 is TGTGCCAGCAGCTTAGGGGCCGGCTGGGATGGCTACACCTTC.

The V gene is TRBV4-3, the J gene TRBJ2-5; 9 bases fit TRBD2. Germline lookup yields CDR1 LGHNA and CDR2 YSLEER. The CDR3 covers 17 residues. Unmatched junction bases numbered 9, after V lost 0 bases and J lost 4 bases. Here the CDR3 reads CASSQDLGAGGRETQYF. The CDR3 nucleotides read TGCGCCAGCAGCCAAGATCTTGGAGCGGGGGGTCGAGAGACCCAGTACTTC.

This clone was counted a few times. The chain joins TRBV7-9 to TRBJ2-5, with no clear D. V dropped 1 base and J dropped 7 bases, with 7 bases sitting between them. Germline CDR1 reads SEHNR; CDR2 reads FQNEAQ (reference sequence). This CDR3 has 12 amino acids. The CDR3 reads CASSLVHVTQYF. CDR3 sequence (DNA): TGTGCCAGCAGCTTAGTTCACGTGACCCAGTACTTC.

This clone was seen a few times. This sequence joins TRBV2 and TRBJ2-2; no clear D gene. Deletions cut 3 bases from V and 0 bases from J, with 5 bases between. This CDR3 has 14 amino acids. In germline, CDR1 is SNHLY, CDR2 FYNNEI. Here the CDR3 reads CASSDYTNTGELFF. CDR3 sequence (DNA): TGTGCCAGCAGTGACTACACGAACACCGGGGAGCTGTTTTTT.

This clone has a handful of counts. This chain connects TRBV29-1 to TRBJ1-4; D not resolved. Germline V gene data show CDR1 as SQVTM and CDR2 as ANQGSEA. The CDR3 runs 12 residues. V lost 7 bases to trimming and J lost 4 bases, with 10 bases between them. CDR3 nucleotides: TGCAGCGCCTCGGAACTTAATGAAAAACTGTTTTTT. This encodes CSASELNEKLFF.

On this clone itself: In the same sample, other DNA sequences code for this CDR3. The gene calls are TRBV7-9 and TRBJ2-7; D unresolved. V was shortened by 2 bases and J by 3 bases, with 5 bases between the two germline ends. The CDR3 covers 12 residues. The germline V gene encodes CDR1 SEHNR and CDR2 FQNEAQ (reference sequence). The CDR3 loop is CASSLSVYEQYF. The CDR3 DNA reads TGTGCCAGCAGCTTATCCGTCTACGAGCAGTACTTC.

V usage is TRBV7-2 and J usage is TRBJ2-1; TRBD2 matches at 11 bases. The CDR3 has 15 amino acids. V gave up 6 bases and J gave up 7 bases; unmatched junction bases: 8. Germline V CDR1 and CDR2: SGHTA, FQGNSA. The CDR3 sequence: CASSLAGGGKNEQFF. Written as DNA, the CDR3 is TGTGCCAGCAGTCTAGCGGGGGGAGGGAAGAATGAGCAGTTCTTC.

This clone came up a few times. V gene TRBV7-9 combines with J gene TRBJ2-6; no firm D call. CDR3 size: 14 residues. V lost 3 bases, J lost 0 bases, and 3 bases lay in between. Germline V gives CDR1 SEHNR, CDR2 FQNEAQ (reference sequence). The CDR3 nucleotides are TGTGCCAGCAGCTTGCACTCTGGGGCCAACGTCCTGACTTTC. Amino acid sequence: CASSLHSGANVLTF.

The genes are TRBV5-6 and TRBJ1-5; TRBD1 might be the D (6 bases). Trimming removed 1 base at V and 1 base at J, with 9 bases between. Germline CDR1 and CDR2: SGHDT and YYEEEE. This CDR3 region has 15 residues. DNA of the CDR3: TGTGCCAGCAGCTTGTCAGGGGACAGCAATCAGCCCCAGCATTTT. Its protein product is CASSLSGDSNQPQHF.

The chain links TRBV7-2 to TRBJ1-6; the D is unclear. V lost 4 bases and J lost 7, with 14 bases in between. Germline CDR1 reads SGHTA; CDR2 reads FQGNSA. The CDR3 loop spans 15 amino acids. The CDR3 protein is CASSSRGGINSPLHF. CDR3 in DNA: TGTGCCAGCAGCTCCCGGGGAGGGATAAATTCACCCCTCCACTTT.

This clone was detected once. The CDR3: CASSLGGTNEQFF. CDR3 sequence (DNA): TGTGCCAGCAGCTTAGGCGGGACCAATGAGCAGTTCTTC. V and J are TRBV5-6 and TRBJ2-1; D might be TRBD2 (6 bases). V was shortened by 2 bases and J by 6 bases, with 9 bases between the two germline ends. The CDR3 totals 13 residues. Germline V CDR1 and CDR2: SGHDT, YYEEEE.

The V call is TRBV7-9, the J call TRBJ2-1, with D possibly matching TRBD1 (5 bases). Germline V lookup: CDR1 SEHNR, CDR2 FQNEAQ (reference sequence). The V and J ends lost 5 bases and 8 bases respectively, with 16 bases between them. The CDR3 sequence is 14 residues long. This CDR3 is CASSPPQGFHEQFF. Written as DNA, the CDR3 is TGTGCCAGCAGCCCACCCCAGGGTTTCCATGAGCAGTTCTTC.

V is TRBV30 and J is TRBJ1-4; unclear D gene. Trimming took 2 bases from V and 5 from J, leaving 3 bases between them. Germline-derived CDR1 and CDR2 are GTSNPN and SVGIG (reference sequence). The CDR3 length is 11 residues. The CDR3 nucleotides read TGTGCCTGGAGTCGAAATGAAAAACTGTTTTTT. It specifies CAWSRNEKLFF.

The rearrangement uses TRBV30 and TRBJ2-3; no firm D call. The CDR3 runs to 12 residues. Looked up from germline, CDR1 is GTSNPN and CDR2 is SVGIG (reference sequence). Trimming removed 2 bases at V and 7 bases at J, with 10 bases between. This chain's CDR3 is CAWSQDANTQYF. The CDR3 coding sequence is TGTGCCTGGAGTCAAGATGCAAATACGCAGTATTTT.

The chain has TRBV4-2 and TRBJ2-1; no definite D call. The CDR3 has 14 residues. Germline lookup yields CDR1 LGHNA and CDR2 YNFKEQ. Trimming removed 4 bases from V and 2 bases from J, with 9 bases in between. In nucleotides, the CDR3 is TGTGCCAGCAGCCCGGCCGGCACCTACAATGAGCAGTTCTTC. Its translation: CASSPAGTYNEQFF.

The chain employs TRBV7-6 and TRBJ1-2, with a weak D call TRBD1 (6 bases). Germline V lookup: CDR1 SGHVS, CDR2 FNYEAQ. The CDR3 has 15 residues. V gave up 1 base and J gave up 4 bases, with 13 bases separating them. The CDR3 DNA sequence: TGTGCCAGCAGCTTAGAACAGCGGGGGCTCTATGGCTACACCTTC. Translation: CASSLEQRGLYGYTF.

The sample holds a few counts of this clone. The rearrangement uses TRBV7-2 and TRBJ1-5; TRBD1 is a possible D gene (6 bases). CDR1 SGHTA and CDR2 FQGNSA come from the germline V gene. The CDR3 contains 13 residues. V lost 5 bases, J lost 7 bases, and 12 bases lay in between. The CDR3 spells CASSVQGGQPQHF. Here the CDR3 DNA reads TGTGCCAGCAGCGTACAGGGAGGGCAGCCCCAGCATTTT.

The chain recombines TRBV11-3 with TRBJ1-1, with D hard to call. V lost 4 bases and J lost 4, with 13 bases in between. Per the germline V gene, CDR1 is SGHNT and CDR2 is YENEEA. The CDR3 is 14 residues long. The CDR3 region has the DNA TGTGCCAGCAGCTCGGATGGAGTGGGCACTGAAGCTTTCTTT. Amino acid sequence: CASSSDGVGTEAFF.

In this sample, this clone turned up a few times. V and J are TRBV30 and TRBJ1-3, with unresolved D. V lost 5 bases to trimming and J lost 0 bases, with 5 bases between them. Germline CDR1 GTSNPN, CDR2 SVGIG (reference sequence). The CDR3 sequence is 12 residues long. The DNA for the CDR3 is TGTGCCTGGGGAAACTCTGGAAACACCATATATTTT. Protein sequence: CAWGNSGNTIYF. Supplemented by reference TRBV30 and TRBJ1-3, the full variable domain reads SQTIHQWPATLVQPVGSPLSLECTVEGTSNPNLYWYRQAAGRGLQLLFYSVGIGQISSEVPQNLSASRPQDRQFILSSKKLLLSDSGFYLCAWGNSGNTIYFGEGSWLTVV.

The V and J genes are TRBV25-1 and TRBJ2-7; D is possibly TRBD1 (7 bases). Germline values: CDR1 MGHDK, CDR2 SYGVNS. V was pared by 8 bases and J by 6 bases, with 14 bases between. The CDR3 spans 12 residues. CDR3 sequence: CASLQGGGEQYF. CDR3 DNA: TGTGCCAGCCTGCAGGGGGGTGGCGAGCAGTACTTC.

J is TRBJ2-1 and V is TRBV30; D gene unclear. Germline CDR1 GTSNPN, CDR2 SVGIG (reference sequence). The CDR3 sequence is 15 residues long. V gave up 0 bases and J gave up 0 bases, with 9 bases separating them. The CDR3 loop is CAWSVHPFSYNEQFF. The CDR3 DNA reads as TGTGCCTGGAGTGTACACCCTTTCTCCTACAATGAGCAGTTCTTC.

This chain uses TRBV27 with TRBJ2-5; 11 bases are a match to TRBD2. The germline gives CDR1 MNHEY, CDR2 SMNVEV (reference sequence). Unmatched junction bases numbered 7, after V lost 5 bases and J lost 2 bases. This CDR3 contains 16 residues. The CDR3 DNA sequence: TGTGCCAGCAGTACCCAACTAGCGGGGGATCAAGAGACCCAGTACTTC. Translated, it gives CASSTQLAGDQETQYF.

The chain carries TRBV7-9 and TRBJ1-1; D not certain. The V gene lost 5 bases and the J gene lost 5 bases, with 15 bases spanning the gap. This CDR3 region has 14 residues. From germline, CDR1 is SEHNR and CDR2 FQNEAQ (reference sequence). CDR3 loop: CASSANPGGTEAFF. The CDR3 region has the DNA TGTGCCAGCAGCGCCAACCCGGGAGGGACTGAAGCTTTCTTT.

CDR3 nucleotides: TGTGCCAGCAGCTTGGGACTAGCGGGGGTTTCTAGCACAGATACGCAGTATTTT. The encoded protein is CASSLGLAGVSSTDTQYF. This sequence joins TRBV5-4 and TRBJ2-3; TRBD2 matches 12 bases. The germline gives CDR1 SGHNT, CDR2 YYREEE (reference sequence). V gave up 0 bases and J gave up 0 bases; unmatched junction bases: 5. The length of the CDR3 is 18 residues. Using reference TRBV5-4 and TRBJ2-3 for the parts outside the CDR3, the full variable domain is ETGVTQSPTHLIKTRGQQVTLRCSSQSGHNTVSWYQQALGQGPQFIFQYYREEENGRGNFPPRFSGLQFPNYSSELNVNALELDDSALYLCASSLGLAGVSSTDTQYFGPGTRLTVL.